These 11 T cell receptor beta chains were sequenced from one sample in a study of blood T cell repertoires in COVID-19 (dated by TCRdb to 2018 to 2020). The library was produced with the immunoSEQ multiplex PCR assay. What TCRdb holds here is the immuneACCESS table cut down to in-frame rearrangements. Part of the clones is not present; checked against another copy, under half of the missing clones reflect an unresolved V gene, and the others are unexplained. The sample table lists about 170,000 clones, approximately 87% of them with a count of one. The ten most abundant clones make up 4% to 4.5% of the sample. Input material: PBMCs or T cells enriched from blood (not recorded which). All receptors derive from a woman aged 45-65 years who had recovered from COVID-19.

This clone was seen a single time. V is TRBV19 and J is TRBJ2-3; 9 bases align to TRBD2. The germline gives CDR1 LNHDA, CDR2 SQIVND (reference sequence). V lost 1 base, J lost 5 bases, and 10 bases stayed unmatched. The CDR3 is made up of 17 amino acids. The DNA of the CDR3 is TGTGCCAGTAGTATAGGTAGCGCGGGAGGGCCTAAAGATACGCAGTATTTT. Its translation is CASSIGSAGGPKDTQYF.

This chain links TRBV30 with TRBJ1-4; D is perhaps TRBD1 (6 bases). CDR3 length equals 14 residues. Germline CDR1 GTSNPN, CDR2 SVGIG (reference sequence). V was clipped by 3 bases and J by 0 bases, with 8 bases between them. CDR3 nucleotides: TGTGCCTGGAGAAGGACAGCAACTAATGAAAAACTGTTTTTT. Encoded protein: CAWRRTATNEKLFF.

The chain links TRBV7-9 to TRBJ1-1; no definite D call. There are 13 residues in the CDR3. Germline loops: CDR1 SEHNR, CDR2 FQNEAQ (reference sequence). DNA for the CDR3: TGTCTAGAGGCAGCCAACATGAACACTGAAGCTTTCTTT. Translation gives CLEAANMNTEAFF.

This chain connects TRBV27 to TRBJ2-1; no firm D call. The V end was cut by 3 bases, the J end by 7 bases, with 13 bases between. Germline V gene lookup returns CDR1 MNHEY and CDR2 SMNVEV (reference sequence). This CDR3 spans 14 amino acids. The CDR3 nucleotides read TGTGCCAGCAGTTTTGTGGTCTCTGAGAATGAGCAGTTCTTC. It is translated as CASSFVVSENEQFF.

The CDR3 nucleotides read TGCGCCAGCAGCCAAGACTTTTCGACACCGAACACCGGGGAGCTGTTTTTT. Translated, it gives CASSQDFSTPNTGELFF. V usage is TRBV4-1 and J usage is TRBJ2-2; D unclear. The CDR3 totals 17 residues. CDR1 MGHRA and CDR2 YSYEKL come from the germline V gene. Trimming took 0 bases from V and 0 from J, leaving 11 bases between them.

The V call is TRBV7-2, the J call TRBJ1-6; D is uncertain. Germline V CDR1 and CDR2: SGHTA, FQGNSA. Between the trimmed V and J ends, which lost 2 bases and 6 bases, there was a span of 8 bases. The CDR3 length is 14 residues. The CDR3 nucleotides are TGTGCCAGCAGCTTATTCAGGCTTAATTCACCCCTCCACTTT. This gives the protein CASSLFRLNSPLHF. Variable domain in full (rest from reference TRBV7-2 and TRBJ1-6): GAGVSQSPSNKVTEKGKDVELRCDPISGHTALYWYRQSLGQGLEFLIYFQGNSAPDKSGLPSDRFSAERTGGSVSTLTIQRTQQEDSAVYLCASSLFRLNSPLHFGNGTRLTVT.

V usage is TRBV10-3 and J usage is TRBJ1-1; D is undetermined. The V gene lost 8 bases and the J gene lost 4 bases, with 14 bases spanning the gap. The CDR3 runs to 13 residues. Germline lookup yields CDR1 ENHRY and CDR2 SYGVKD. As DNA, the CDR3 is TGTGCCATCTTGTCTCTCTCCCGCACTGAAGCTTTCTTT. Translating gives CAILSLSRTEAFF.

This chain connects TRBV5-6 to TRBJ1-2; TRBD1 agrees at 7 bases. The CDR3 totals 13 residues. Germline V gives CDR1 SGHDT, CDR2 YYEEEE. Unmatched junction bases numbered 5, after V lost 4 bases and J lost 5 bases. The CDR3 coding sequence is TGTGCCAGCAGCCCCGGGACAGAGTATGGCTACACCTTC. Translation gives CASSPGTEYGYTF.

The CDR3 is CATSDTDRSEAFF. CDR3 bases: TGTGCCACCAGTGATACGGACAGGTCTGAAGCTTTCTTT. The chain has TRBV24-1 and TRBJ1-1; 7 positions agree with TRBD1. Looked up from germline, CDR1 is KGHDR and CDR2 is SFDVKD. CDR3 length: 13 amino acids. Unmatched junction bases numbered 3, after V lost 3 bases and J lost 6 bases.

Ten or more counts support this clone. V and J are TRBV7-3 and TRBJ1-1; unclear D gene. Trimming cost V 5 bases and J 3 bases, with 16 bases left between them. The CDR3 loop spans 15 amino acids. In germline, CDR1 is SGHTA, CDR2 FQGTGA. The CDR3 sequence is CASSPLLGADTEAFF. CDR3 nucleotide sequence: TGTGCCAGCAGCCCCCTCCTAGGAGCGGACACTGAAGCTTTCTTT.

The chain links TRBV5-4 to TRBJ2-6; TRBD1 agrees at 7 bases. The V gene's germline CDR1 is SGHNT and CDR2 YYREEE (reference sequence). V was clipped by 3 bases and J by 1 base; unmatched bases: 4. This CDR3 has 16 amino acids. CDR3 sequence: CASSSTGRSGANVLTF. The CDR3 DNA is TGTGCCAGCAGCTCGACAGGGCGGTCTGGGGCCAACGTCCTGACTTTC.